The present T cell receptor beta chain was sequenced within a study of CD8 T cells in ankylosing spondylitis. Study-level results: Among TCR beta sequences, a motif of roughly 8 highly homologous variants appeared characteristic of ankylosing spondylitis blood. Reportedly, significant enrichment of disease-linked clones occurred in matched ankylosing spondylitis synovial fluid. Prior work had noted some motif variants in reactive arthritis blood and synovial fluid.

Making the TCR beta libraries involved quantitative 5'-RACE with molecular barcodes. One entry per CDR3 protein, called by TCRdb with MiXCR from the 5' RACE reads. The sample carries 450,000 or so distinct CDR3 sequences, roughly a quarter recorded once. Deletions cut 5 bases from V and 0 bases from J, with 9 bases between. From germline, CDR1 is SGHRS and CDR2 YFSETQ. The CDR3 runs to 14 residues. Note on this clonotype: Antigen: not known.

Sequenced input: blood, either unsorted or a sorted T cell fraction (not recorded which). The receptor comes from a male donor with ankylosing spondylitis. The V gene is TRBV5-1, the J gene TRBJ2-1; D is ambiguous. CDR3 residues: CASSEQSSYNEQFF. The CDR3 DNA reads TGCGCCAGCAGTGAACAGAGCTCCTACAATGAGCAGTTCTTC. The full variable domain, rest sourced from reference TRBV5-1 and TRBJ2-1, is KAGVTQTPRYLIKTRGQQVTLSCSPISGHRSVSWYQQTPGQGLQFLFEYFSETQRNKGNFPGRFSGRQFSNSRSEMNVSTLELGDSALYLCASSEQSSYNEQFFGPGTRLTVL.